The 21 T cell receptor beta chains presented below share a single source sample, sequenced in a study of cytomegalovirus exposure and HLA in healthy donors. Use of 60 Vbeta and 13 Jbeta primers characterized the PCR. Only in-frame clones appear in the TCRdb table, and some are missing; sequencing was by immunoSEQ multiplex PCR. Altogether 150,000 to 200,000 clones are present, around 73% being singletons, with the ten largest covering over 2%. The sequencing sample was made of PBMCs. All receptors derive from a man between 60 and 75 years old in good health and CMV-seronegative.

J is TRBJ2-5 and V is TRBV19; 14 bases are a match to TRBD2. This CDR3 is 17 amino acids long. With 8 bases clipped from V and 5 bases from J, the junction kept 13 bases outside the gene matches. Germline lookup yields CDR1 LNHDA and CDR2 SQIVND (reference sequence). Here the CDR3 reads CASLGTGLAGGQETQYF. The CDR3 DNA sequence: TGTGCCAGTTTAGGTACCGGACTAGCGGGGGGTCAGGAGACCCAGTACTTC.

The rearrangement joins TRBV5-6 to TRBJ2-5; 11 bases are a match to TRBD2. Germline trimming cut 4 bases from V and 5 bases from J; bases unmatched to any gene: 10. CDR1 SGHDT and CDR2 YYEEEE come from the germline V gene. This CDR3 has 16 amino acids. DNA of the CDR3: TGTGCCAGCAGCCGGGCCATAGCGGGAGGGCGGGAGACCCAGTACTTC. It encodes CASSRAIAGGRETQYF.

This clone has a count of ten or more. The chain uses TRBV4-2 and TRBJ1-1; TRBD1 matches 7 bases. The V gene end was trimmed by 3 bases and the J gene end by 7 bases; junction bases not matched to a gene: 8. The CDR3 has 14 residues. Germline CDR1 LGHNA, CDR2 YNFKEQ. CDR3 nucleotide sequence: TGTGCCAGCAGCCAGGCAGGGGGGCGCGATGAAGCTTTCTTT. Translation: CASSQAGGRDEAFF.

The J gene is TRBJ2-7, the V gene TRBV19; D possibly corresponds to TRBD1 (6 bases). Trimming took 2 bases from V and 4 from J, leaving 18 bases between them. Germline V gene lookup returns CDR1 LNHDA and CDR2 SQIVND (reference sequence). The CDR3 has 16 residues. This CDR3 is CASSISGGRGGYEQYF. The DNA for the CDR3 is TGTGCCAGTAGTATATCTGGTGGCAGGGGCGGATACGAGCAGTACTTC.

About this clone: The junction departs from the called germline gene at one end, perhaps through a read error. The V call is TRBV7-7, the J call TRBJ2-3; D is undetermined. Germline CDR1 reads SSHAT; CDR2 reads FNYEAQ (reference sequence). This CDR3 is 15 amino acids long. The CDR3 DNA reads as TGTGCTAGCAGCTTAGGGCTCGGGAGCACAGATACGCAGTATTTT. Its protein is CASSLGLGSTDTQYF.

The genes are TRBV9 and TRBJ2-3; tentatively, D is TRBD2 (5 bases). V lost 4 bases and J lost 0, with 9 bases in between. Germline CDR1 SGDLS, CDR2 YYNGEE. The CDR3 extends over 14 amino acids. The chain's CDR3 is CASSSWTSTDTQYF. DNA of the CDR3: TGTGCCAGCAGCTCGTGGACTAGCACAGATACGCAGTATTTT. Supplemented by reference TRBV9 and TRBJ2-3, the full variable domain reads DSGVTQTPKHLITATGQRVTLRCSPRSGDLSVYWYQQSLDQGLQFLIQYYNGEERAKGNILERFSAQQFPDLHSELNLSSLELGDSALYFCASSSWTSTDTQYFGPGTRLTVL.

The count of this clone is one. One end of the junction fails to match germline, which may point to a read error. The chain links TRBV5-1 to TRBJ2-5; 8 bases are shared with TRBD2. Germline-derived CDR1 and CDR2 are SGHRS and YFSETQ. The CDR3 covers 15 residues. The CDR3 spells CASSTRGGSQETRYF. CDR3 coding DNA: TGCGCCAGCAGCACCCGGGGGGGTTCCCAAGAGACCCGGTACTTC. Drawing the rest from reference TRBV5-1 and TRBJ2-5, the complete variable domain is KAGVTQTPRYLIKTRGQQVTLSCSPISGHRSVSWYQQTPGQGLQFLFEYFSETQRNKGNFPGRFSGRQFSNSRSEMNVSTLELGDSALYLCASSTRGGSQETRYFGPGTRLLVL.

This clone appeared once. The chain is built from TRBV5-4 and TRBJ2-5, with TRBD1 as a possible D gene (6 bases). The CDR3 consists of 15 residues. V lost 0 bases, J lost 5 bases, and 14 bases lay in between. CDR1 and CDR2 from the germline V gene are SGHNT and YYREEE (reference sequence). CDR3 sequence (DNA): TGTGCCAGCAGCTTGGTAGCAGTCACAGGGGAGACCCAGTACTTC. It is translated as CASSLVAVTGETQYF.

The V call is TRBV4-2, the J call TRBJ2-6; 14 bases are shared with TRBD2. CDR3 size: 19 residues. Trimming removed 3 bases from V and 1 base from J; junction bases left unmatched: 5. From germline, CDR1 is LGHNA and CDR2 YNFKEQ. The DNA for the CDR3 is TGTGCCAGCAGCCACGGACTAGCGGGAGGATTGTCTGGGGCCAACGTCCTGACTTTC. Protein sequence: CASSHGLAGGLSGANVLTF.

The J gene is TRBJ2-7, the V gene TRBV7-9; the D gene is possibly TRBD1 (7 bases). Germline CDR1 SEHNR, CDR2 FQNEAQ (reference sequence). Trimming left V 10 bases short and J 5 bases short, with 24 bases between. CDR3 length: 15 amino acids. In DNA form, the CDR3 reads TGTGCCATCCGAAGTGGAGGGACAGTTCAAAACGAGCAGTACTTC. This sequence encodes CAIRSGGTVQNEQYF.

The rearrangement joins TRBV10-3 to TRBJ2-7, with a tentative D call TRBD2 (5 bases). There are 13 residues in the CDR3. V was shortened by 9 bases and J by 3 bases, with 15 bases between the two germline ends. CDR1 is ENHRY and CDR2 is SYGVKD in the germline V gene. CDR3 protein: CAMEVGSLYEQYF. CDR3 sequence (DNA): TGTGCCATGGAGGTAGGGTCCCTCTACGAGCAGTACTTC.

This chain joins TRBV19 and TRBJ1-1; maybe TRBD1 (5 bases). This CDR3 spans 14 amino acids. V lost 4 bases and J 5 bases, leaving 14 bases between the germline ends. Per the germline V gene, CDR1 is LNHDA and CDR2 is SQIVND (reference sequence). The CDR3 loop is CASSNEGRRTEAFF. CDR3 in DNA: TGTGCCAGTAGTAACGAGGGGAGGAGGACTGAAGCTTTCTTT.

This clone has only a few counts. This sequence joins TRBV7-8 and TRBJ2-2, with D unclear. Trimming stripped 5 bases from V and 1 base from J, with 11 bases between. Germline V gene data show CDR1 as SGHVS and CDR2 as FQNEAQ. The CDR3 runs 15 residues. CDR3 protein: CASSAVHLNTGELFF. The CDR3 bases are TGTGCCAGCAGCGCCGTACATCTGAACACCGGGGAGCTGTTTTTT.

The V call is TRBV7-9, the J call TRBJ2-4; D may be TRBD1 (6 bases). The germline V and J ends were trimmed by 5 bases and 0 bases, with 17 bases remaining between them. This CDR3 is 17 amino acids long. The germline V gene encodes CDR1 SEHNR and CDR2 FQNEAQ (reference sequence). DNA of the CDR3: TGTGCCAGCAGCGCCACCGGGACAAGCATAGCCAAAAACATTCAGTACTTC. Amino acid sequence: CASSATGTSIAKNIQYF. The full variable domain, with the rest looked up from reference TRBV7-9 and TRBJ2-4, is DTGVSQNPRHKITKRGQNVTFRCDPISEHNRLYWYRQTLGQGPEFLTYFQNEAQLEKSRLLSDRFSAERPKGSFSTLEIQRTEQGDSAMYLCASSATGTSIAKNIQYFGAGTRLSVL.

The CDR3 spells CSAGEQFF. The DNA of the CDR3 is TGCAGCGCCGGTGAGCAGTTCTTC. The gene calls are TRBV29-1 and TRBJ2-1; D unclear. Germline CDR1 and CDR2: SQVTM and ANQGSEA. V was trimmed by 7 bases and J by 9 bases, leaving 4 bases between them. The CDR3 consists of 8 residues.

The rearrangement uses TRBV11-2 and TRBJ1-1, with D maybe TRBD1 (5 bases). V shed 5 bases and J shed 1 base, with 8 bases lying between them. The CDR3 runs 13 residues. Germline V gives CDR1 SGHAT, CDR2 FQNNGV. This CDR3 reads CASSATGNTEAFF. The DNA for the CDR3 is TGTGCCAGCAGCGCTACAGGGAACACTGAAGCTTTCTTT.

The rearrangement uses TRBV2 and TRBJ1-6; 7 nucleotides agree with TRBD1. Trimming removed 4 bases from V and 7 bases from J; junction bases left unmatched: 4. This CDR3 is built from 14 residues. The germline V gene encodes CDR1 SNHLY and CDR2 FYNNEI. The CDR3 sequence: CASSVNRGNSPLHF. In DNA, the CDR3 is TGTGCCAGCAGTGTGAACAGGGGAAATTCACCCCTCCACTTT.

The genes are TRBV5-1 and TRBJ2-3; 14 nucleotides agree with TRBD2. Trimming cost V 2 bases and J 3 bases; bases outside gene matches: 2. Germline V CDR1 and CDR2: SGHRS, YFSETQ. CDR3 length equals 16 residues. The CDR3 sequence: CASSFRLAGGTDTQYF. The CDR3 DNA sequence: TGCGCCAGCAGCTTCAGACTAGCGGGGGGGACAGATACGCAGTATTTT.

This chain connects TRBV11-2 to TRBJ2-7, with TRBD2 matching over 7 bases. Trimming removed 4 bases from V and 7 bases from J; junction bases left unmatched: 16. Germline values: CDR1 SGHAT, CDR2 FQNNGV. The CDR3 spans 16 residues. CDR3 DNA: TGTGCCAGCAGCTCCTCAGGGTTGCGCGGGAGAAGGGAGCAGTACTTC. Translation gives CASSSSGLRGRREQYF.

The gene calls are TRBV2 and TRBJ2-1, with TRBD1 identical over 8 bases. Trimming cost V 6 bases and J 4 bases; bases outside gene matches: 8. The CDR3 loop spans 15 amino acids. Germline lookup yields CDR1 SNHLY and CDR2 FYNNEI. The CDR3 DNA sequence: TGTGCCAGCAGGATGAACAGGGGGATTTACAATGAGCAGTTCTTC. This codes for CASRMNRGIYNEQFF. Full variable domain (outside the CDR3, taken from reference TRBV2 and TRBJ2-1): EPEVTQTPSHQVTQMGQEVILRCVPISNHLYFYWYRQILGQKVEFLVSFYNNEISEKSEIFDDQFSVERPDGSNFTLKIRSTKLEDSAMYFCASRMNRGIYNEQFFGPGTRLTVL.

The chain combines TRBV7-9 with TRBJ2-5; weak D call: TRBD2 (6 bases). The V and J ends lost 7 bases and 5 bases respectively, with 23 bases between them. The length of the CDR3 is 16 residues. In germline, CDR1 is SEHNR, CDR2 FQNEAQ (reference sequence). CDR3 in amino acids: CASTPSGGALPETQYF. In DNA form, the CDR3 reads TGTGCCAGCACCCCGTCCGGGGGTGCCCTTCCTGAGACCCAGTACTTC.